The rows below give T cell receptor beta chains drawn from one sample of a study of cytomegalovirus exposure and HLA in healthy donors. The repertoire was sequenced with immunoSEQ multiplex PCR; TCRdb's copy has only in-frame clones and lacks some. The repertoire holds about 170,000 clones, with around two thirds as singletons. Sequencing was carried out using PBMCs. These receptors all come from a man aged 35-49 years in good health and CMV-seronegative. The CDR3 runs from the conserved cysteine through the conserved F or W. D genes are given only for firm matches. The size field is filled for only some rows; it gives once, few, many or a size class.

d_call,j_call,v_call,clone_size,cdr3_nt,cdr3_aa
TRBD2,TRBJ2-1,TRBV7-8,NA,TGTGCCAGCAGCTCACAGCGGGAGTGGTCCTACAATGAGCAGTTCTTC,CASSSQREWSYNEQFF
TRBD2,TRBJ2-3,TRBV10-3,NA,TGTGCCATTGGGACTAGCGGGGAAGATACGCAGTATTTT,CAIGTSGEDTQYF
NA,TRBJ1-5,TRBV9,NA,TGTGCCAGCAGCTCCGATAGTAATCAGCCCCAGCATTTT,CASSSDSNQPQHF
TRBD1,TRBJ2-7,TRBV7-8,few,TGTGCCAGCAGCTTAGACAGGGGTCTATACGAGCAGTACTTC,CASSLDRGLYEQYF
NA,TRBJ2-1,TRBV27,NA,TGTGCCAGCAGTTTATGGGGGGTTGAGCAGTTCTTC,CASSLWGVEQFF
NA,TRBJ2-7,TRBV20-1,NA,TGCAGTGCCGTTCGACTCTACGAGCAGTACTTC,CSAVRLYEQYF
TRBD1,TRBJ2-6,TRBV19,once,TGTGCCAGTAGTATCGGTACAGGGGAACCTTCTGGGGCCAACGTCCTGACTTTC,CASSIGTGEPSGANVLTF
NA,TRBJ2-3,TRBV7-2,NA,TGTGCCAGCAGCTCACAGGGCCCCGGACGAACAGATACGCAGTATTTT,CASSSQGPGRTDTQYF
NA,TRBJ1-1,TRBV7-2,NA,TGTGCCAGCAGCATCCCAGGGGCCGCGTTCCCCACTGAAGCTTTCTTT,CASSIPGAAFPTEAFF
NA,TRBJ2-5,TRBV30,NA,TGTGCCTGGAGTAGCAGGGGTCAAGAGACCCAGTACTTC,CAWSSRGQETQYF
TRBD1,TRBJ1-2,TRBV19,NA,TGTGCCAGTAGATCCGGTCTGGGACAGGGGGGATATGGCTACACCTTC,CASRSGLGQGGYGYTF
NA,TRBJ1-1,TRBV5-6,few,TGTTCTTCGCTTAAAGCCTTGAACACTGAAGCTTTCTTT,CSSLKALNTEAFF
TRBD2,TRBJ2-3,TRBV19,NA,TGTGCCAGTAGTATGAGCGGGGGGGCCATAGATACGCAGTATTTT,CASSMSGGAIDTQYF
TRBD1,TRBJ1-3,TRBV6-1,NA,TGTGCCAGCAACGGAAGACAGGGGGTTAGAAACACCATATATTTT,CASNGRQGVRNTIYF
TRBD1,TRBJ2-3,TRBV7-9,NA,TGTGCCAGCAGCTTAACCCAGGGGGAAGATACGCAGTATTTT,CASSLTQGEDTQYF
NA,TRBJ2-7,TRBV19,NA,TGTGCCAGTAGCTACGGGGGAAACGAGCAGTACTTC,CASSYGGNEQYF
TRBD2,TRBJ2-7,TRBV19,NA,TGTGCCAGTAGTATCAGATCCGGGGGGGGCGAGCAGTACTTC,CASSIRSGGGEQYF
TRBD1,TRBJ1-2,TRBV5-1,once,TGCGCCAGCAGCGCCAGACAGGGGGGCTATGGCTACACCTTC,CASSARQGGYGYTF
NA,TRBJ2-2,TRBV11-2,NA,TGTGCCAGCAGCCCTCGGACTACTAACACCGGGGAGCTGTTTTTT,CASSPRTTNTGELFF
NA,TRBJ2-3,TRBV2,once,TGTGCCAGCAGGGTAGACACAGATACGCAGTATTTT,CASRVDTDTQYF
NA,TRBJ2-7,TRBV30,once,TGTGCCTGGAGGACTGTCTACGAGCAGTACTTC,CAWRTVYEQYF
NA,TRBJ2-1,TRBV2,NA,TGTGCCAGCAGCTACAGGGGCAGCGGGGGTTACAATGAGCAGTTCTTC,CASSYRGSGGYNEQFF
NA,TRBJ1-2,TRBV5-4,NA,TGTGCCAGCAGCTTGGACACGAACTATGGCTACACCTTC,CASSLDTNYGYTF
TRBD1,TRBJ1-2,TRBV5-1,NA,TGCGCCAGCAGCGACCCGACAGGGGGCTATGGCTACACCTTC,CASSDPTGGYGYTF
NA,TRBJ2-2,TRBV30,NA,TGTGCCGTTAAAGGGGAAGTGAACACCGGGGAGCTGTTTTTT,CAVKGEVNTGELFF
NA,TRBJ1-4,TRBV5-1,NA,TGCGCCAGCAGCTTATGGGGCGCCGCTCGAGAAAAACTGTTTTTT,CASSLWGAAREKLFF
NA,TRBJ2-6,TRBV5-5,once,TGTGCCAGCAGCTTGGGGACAGTAGGGGCCAACGTCCTGACTTTC,CASSLGTVGANVLTF
TRBD2,TRBJ2-5,TRBV27,NA,TGTGCCAGCAGTTTGGGTGCGGGGGCCCAGTACTTC,CASSLGAGAQYF
TRBD1,TRBJ1-6,TRBV28,NA,TGTGCCAGCAGTAAAAGGGGGCCATCCAGTTCACCCCTCCACTTT,CASSKRGPSSSPLHF
NA,TRBJ1-1,TRBV5-4,once,TGTGCCAGCAGCGCGGGCCGGGGCACTGAAGCTTTCTTT,CASSAGRGTEAFF
TRBD1,TRBJ1-1,TRBV4-3,many,TGCGCCAGCAGCCAAGGACAGGGGGCTTGGGCTTTCTTT,CASSQGQGAWAFF